These 23 T cell receptor beta chains were sequenced from one sample in a study of shared clonotypes between healthy human individuals. The method was immunoSEQ multiplex PCR; TCRdb's version includes in-frame clones alone and lacks a portion of them. This table holds some 2.1 million clones, roughly 94% found once. Input material: naive CD4+ T cells sorted from blood. The subset denotes: CD45RA+ positively selected. All receptors derive from a man younger than 35 in good health.

Only one count was recorded for this clone. The chain joins TRBV30 to TRBJ1-4; no clear D. Per the germline V gene, CDR1 is GTSNPN and CDR2 is SVGIG (reference sequence). V lost 4 bases and J lost 9, with 18 bases in between. This CDR3 comprises 14 residues. The CDR3 protein is CAWMVGPRAKKLFF. CDR3 DNA: TGTGCCTGGATGGTAGGGCCGAGGGCAAAAAAACTGTTTTTT.

About this clone: Different DNA sequences within this sample yield the same CDR3. The chain has TRBV5-4 and TRBJ2-3; 10 bases line up with TRBD1. This CDR3 comprises 15 residues. The V gene end was trimmed by 0 bases and the J gene end by 6 bases; junction bases not matched to a gene: 4. Germline V gene lookup returns CDR1 SGHNT and CDR2 YYREEE (reference sequence). CDR3 residues: CASSLGTGGTDTQYF. In nucleotides, the CDR3 is TGTGCCAGCAGCTTGGGGACAGGGGGGACGGATACGCAGTATTTT.

This rearrangement joins TRBV18 to TRBJ2-5; TRBD2 aligns across 10 bases. The germline V gene has CDR1 KGHSH and CDR2 LQKENI. The length of the CDR3 is 12 residues. V was clipped by 9 bases and J by 4 bases; unmatched bases: 2. The CDR3 protein is CASRTSGETQYF. The CDR3 nucleotides are TGTGCCAGTAGGACTAGCGGAGAGACCCAGTACTTC.

The chain joins TRBV6-4 to TRBJ1-6; 7 bases map to TRBD1. Looked up from germline, CDR1 is MRHNA and CDR2 is SNTAGT. This CDR3 is built from 15 residues. Trimming removed 6 bases from V and 6 bases from J; junction bases left unmatched: 8. The CDR3 is CASRHDREPNSPLHF. For the CDR3, the DNA is TGTGCCAGCAGACACGACAGGGAACCTAATTCACCCCTCCACTTT.

The chain carries TRBV10-2 and TRBJ1-5; no definite D call. Per the germline V gene, CDR1 is WSHSY and CDR2 is SAAADI. The CDR3 length is 15 residues. The V end was cut by 0 bases, the J end by 6 bases, with 12 bases between. The CDR3 sequence: CASSESDFLGQPQHF. The CDR3 nucleotides read TGCGCCAGCAGTGAGTCTGACTTTCTTGGTCAGCCCCAGCATTTT.

V gene TRBV9 combines with J gene TRBJ1-3; D is perhaps TRBD1 (5 bases). V shed 0 bases and J shed 4 bases, with 11 bases lying between them. CDR3 length: 15 residues. CDR1 is SGDLS and CDR2 is YYNGEE in the germline V gene. The CDR3 loop reads CASSVGRALGNTIYF. The CDR3 DNA follows: TGTGCCAGCAGCGTAGGCAGGGCATTGGGAAACACCATATATTTT.

This clone was picked up one time. This same CDR3 is encoded by further DNA sequences in the sample. The chain carries TRBV28 and TRBJ2-7, with D unclear. Germline values: CDR1 MDHEN, CDR2 SYDVKM. Trimming pared 2 bases from V and 1 base from J, leaving 6 bases between. CDR3 length: 13 residues. CDR3 sequence: CASSLPGSYEQYF. In nucleotides, the CDR3 is TGTGCCAGCAGTTTACCAGGATCCTACGAGCAGTACTTC.

The rearrangement links TRBV28 to TRBJ1-2; no definite D call. The V end lost 3 bases, the J end lost 0 bases, and 8 bases lay between the germline ends. CDR3 size: 14 residues. CDR1 is MDHEN, CDR2 SYDVKM, per germline. CDR3 nucleotides: TGTGCCAGCAGTTTGAGGCAGTCTAACTATGGCTACACCTTC. Translation: CASSLRQSNYGYTF.

The V gene is TRBV7-9, the J gene TRBJ1-1; 8 positions agree with TRBD1. V was clipped by 1 base and J by 5 bases; unmatched bases: 6. CDR3 length: 15 amino acids. Germline CDR1 is SEHNR and CDR2 is FQNEAQ (reference sequence). The CDR3 protein is CASSLVQGAKTEAFF. The CDR3 DNA reads as TGTGCCAGCAGCTTAGTCCAGGGGGCAAAAACTGAAGCTTTCTTT.

The V call is TRBV5-4, the J call TRBJ1-5; D ambiguous. V was trimmed by 3 bases and J by 5 bases, leaving 9 bases between them. CDR1 and CDR2 (germline): SGHNT, YYREEE (reference sequence). The CDR3 has 13 amino acids. CDR3 amino acids: CASSSERDQPQHF. The DNA for the CDR3 is TGTGCCAGCAGCTCTGAACGCGATCAGCCCCAGCATTTT.

V usage is TRBV6-5 and J usage is TRBJ1-4, with D maybe TRBD1 (5 bases). The CDR3 loop spans 16 amino acids. With 0 bases removed from V and 8 bases from J, the gap between germline ends came to 16 bases. From germline, CDR1 is MNHEY and CDR2 SVGAGI. CDR3 nucleotide sequence: TGTGCCAGCAGTTACTCGATGCGGGGGAGTTTCGAAAAACTGTTTTTT. Protein sequence: CASSYSMRGSFEKLFF.

This clone has just one count. The V and J genes are TRBV10-2 and TRBJ2-3; 9 bases agree with TRBD2. The V segment lost 8 bases and the J segment 2 bases; nucleotides outside the gene matches: 8. CDR3 length: 15 residues. The germline gives CDR1 WSHSY, CDR2 SAAADI. DNA for the CDR3: TGCGCCAGCTGCCCGACTAGCGGTTACACAGATACGCAGTATTTT. Translated: CASCPTSGYTDTQYF.

The gene calls are TRBV28 and TRBJ1-1; 9 nucleotides match TRBD1. The CDR3 consists of 18 residues. V lost 4 bases, J lost 3 bases, and 15 bases stayed unmatched. The germline V gene encodes CDR1 MDHEN and CDR2 SYDVKM. CDR3 in amino acids: CASSYDGTGGPWDTEAFF. DNA for the CDR3: TGTGCCAGCAGTTACGACGGAACAGGGGGCCCATGGGACACTGAAGCTTTCTTT. The full variable domain, its missing parts supplied by reference TRBV28 and TRBJ1-1, is DVKVTQSSRYLVKRTGEKVFLECVQDMDHENMFWYRQDPGLGLRLIYFSYDVKMKEKGDIPEGYSVSREKKERFSLILESASTNQTSMYLCASSYDGTGGPWDTEAFFGQGTRLTVV.

The chain joins TRBV6-4 to TRBJ1-2; TRBD1 matches at 9 bases. This CDR3 is built from 13 residues. Per the germline V gene, CDR1 is MRHNA and CDR2 is SNTAGT. The trim removed 6 bases at V and 7 bases at J, leaving 6 bases unmatched. CDR3 sequence: CASSAGTGLGYTF. In nucleotides, the CDR3 is TGTGCCAGCAGCGCCGGGACAGGGCTTGGCTACACCTTC.

The chain uses TRBV10-3 and TRBJ2-2; D ambiguous. The length of the CDR3 is 12 residues. V dropped 2 bases and J dropped 8 bases, with 6 bases sitting between them. Germline CDR1 reads ENHRY; CDR2 reads SYGVKD. The CDR3 bases are TGTGCCATCAGTGAGACGGGTGGGGAGCTGTTTTTT. It translates to CAISETGGELFF.

About this clone itself: The same CDR3 also results from other DNA sequences found in this sample. This rearrangement joins TRBV5-1 to TRBJ2-1, with D possibly matching TRBD2 (5 bases). The length of the CDR3 is 14 residues. The V gene's germline CDR1 is SGHRS and CDR2 YFSETQ. V was pared by 1 base and J by 1 base, with 6 bases between. The CDR3 loop is CASSLRGSYNEQFF. CDR3 DNA: TGCGCCAGCAGCTTGCGGGGTTCCTACAATGAGCAGTTCTTC.

The V call is TRBV30, the J call TRBJ2-4; D unclear. This CDR3 has 14 amino acids. V lost 6 bases to trimming and J lost 0 bases, with 12 bases between them. Per germline, CDR1 GTSNPN and CDR2 SVGIG (reference sequence). The CDR3 loop is CACNQVLAKNIQYF. DNA for the CDR3: TGTGCCTGCAATCAGGTTTTAGCCAAAAACATTCAGTACTTC.

This clone was found once. The rearrangement uses TRBV7-8 and TRBJ2-7; D possibly corresponds to TRBD2 (6 bases). The CDR3 is 14 amino acids. The V gene lost 9 bases and the J gene lost 7 bases, with 22 bases spanning the gap. Looked up from germline, CDR1 is SGHVS and CDR2 is FQNEAQ. CDR3 bases: TGTGCCAGTACAAAAGGGGACTGGGGCTGGGAGCAGTACTTC. This translates into CASTKGDWGWEQYF.

The chain couples TRBV5-1 to TRBJ1-2, with a possible D match to TRBD1 (6 bases). The CDR3 consists of 14 residues. The germline CDR1 and CDR2 sequences are SGHRS and YFSETQ. Trimming took off 3 bases at V and 2 bases at J, with 11 bases between the two ends. CDR3 loop: CASSSYTGNYGYTF. The CDR3 nucleotides are TGCGCCAGCAGCTCCTACACAGGGAACTATGGCTACACCTTC. The whole variable domain, remainder taken from reference TRBV5-1 and TRBJ1-2, is KAGVTQTPRYLIKTRGQQVTLSCSPISGHRSVSWYQQTPGQGLQFLFEYFSETQRNKGNFPGRFSGRQFSNSRSEMNVSTLELGDSALYLCASSSYTGNYGYTFGSGTRLTVV.

V is TRBV2 and J is TRBJ2-3; TRBD1 or TRBD2 may be the D gene (6 bases each). Germline V CDR1 and CDR2: SNHLY, FYNNEI. Trimming pared 5 bases from V and 0 bases from J, leaving 12 bases between. The CDR3 has 15 amino acids. In nucleotides, the CDR3 is TGTGCCAGCAGTTCGGGGGCTTTGAGCACAGATACGCAGTATTTT. Translation gives CASSSGALSTDTQYF.

This clone was observed once. This sequence joins TRBV5-4 and TRBJ2-1; no firm D call. V lost 1 base to trimming and J lost 0 bases, with 8 bases between them. The CDR3 loop spans 15 amino acids. CDR1 and CDR2 from the germline V gene are SGHNT and YYREEE (reference sequence). The CDR3 DNA is TGTGCCAGCAGCTTGAAGGGTGGCTCCTACAATGAGCAGTTCTTC. Encoded protein: CASSLKGGSYNEQFF.

This clone was counted a single time. The same CDR3 arises from other DNA sequences in this sample as well. This chain joins TRBV5-1 and TRBJ2-1; 7 bases fit TRBD1. Trimming removed 2 bases from V and 2 bases from J; junction bases left unmatched: 4. From germline, CDR1 is SGHRS and CDR2 YFSETQ. CDR3 length equals 15 residues. CDR3 residues: CASSFGQGAYNEQFF. As DNA, the CDR3 is TGCGCCAGCAGCTTTGGGCAGGGGGCCTACAATGAGCAGTTCTTC. The whole variable domain, filled in from reference TRBV5-1 and TRBJ2-1, reads KAGVTQTPRYLIKTRGQQVTLSCSPISGHRSVSWYQQTPGQGLQFLFEYFSETQRNKGNFPGRFSGRQFSNSRSEMNVSTLELGDSALYLCASSFGQGAYNEQFFGPGTRLTVL.

Notes on this clone: Other nucleotide sequences from this sample produce the same CDR3. J is TRBJ2-3 and V is TRBV6-1; D is perhaps TRBD1 (6 bases). Germline V gene lookup returns CDR1 MNHNS and CDR2 SASEGT. The CDR3 is 15 amino acids. Trimming cost V 2 bases and J 0 bases, with 9 bases left between them. The CDR3 coding sequence is TGTGCCAGCAGTGAACGAGGGGGTAGCACAGATACGCAGTATTTT. This encodes CASSERGGSTDTQYF.